Shown below are 3 T cell receptor beta chains from a single sample sequenced in a study of vaccination effects on CD4 cells after COVID-19. The data were produced by immunoSEQ multiplex PCR, yet TCRdb's version contains in-frame clones alone and is incomplete. Seen here are tens of thousands of clones, roughly 74% observed once, and the top ten hold about 2.9%. Their antigen targets remain unknown. Viral peptide pools were used in the ViraFEST assay to expand antigen-specific CD4+ T cells, and sequencing came afterward. Having been cultured for 9 to 11 days, the cells underwent CD4+ T cell isolation. All vaccine recipients tested negative for nucleocapsid antibodies and had never contracted SARS-CoV-2 infection. This specimen was CD4+ T cells from PBMCs cultured with HCoV-NL63 spike peptides, taken before COVID-19 vaccination. Receptors originate from a human donor who received a COVID-19 vaccine.

The genes are TRBV5-1 and TRBJ2-5, with D possibly being TRBD1 (8 bases). The V gene's germline CDR1 is SGHRS and CDR2 YFSETQ. The CDR3 totals 13 residues. V gave up 7 bases and J gave up 3 bases, with 13 bases separating them. The DNA for the CDR3 is TGCGCCAGCGGACAGGGAGGGGAAGAGACCCAGTACTTC. It translates to CASGQGGEETQYF. The full variable domain, completed using reference TRBV5-1 and TRBJ2-5, is KAGVTQTPRYLIKTRGQQVTLSCSPISGHRSVSWYQQTPGQGLQFLFEYFSETQRNKGNFPGRFSGRQFSNSRSEMNVSTLELGDSALYLCASGQGGEETQYFGPGTRLLVL.

This rearrangement joins TRBV2 to TRBJ1-5; D possibly corresponds to TRBD1 (5 bases). CDR1 and CDR2 (germline): SNHLY, FYNNEI. V was clipped by 6 bases and J by 0 bases, with 12 bases between them. The CDR3 spans 15 residues. Here the CDR3 reads CASRYFGGSNQPQHF. CDR3 nucleotide sequence: TGTGCCAGCAGGTACTTCGGGGGTAGCAATCAGCCCCAGCATTTT.

The J gene is TRBJ1-5, the V gene TRBV7-8; D not resolved. Germline CDR1 reads SGHVS; CDR2 reads FQNEAQ. Trimming pared 5 bases from V and 0 bases from J, leaving 20 bases between. The CDR3 consists of 18 residues. CDR3 region: CASSHTPNYRDSNQPQHF. The DNA of the CDR3 is TGTGCCAGCAGCCATACACCCAATTACAGAGATAGCAATCAGCCCCAGCATTTT.